The following is a T cell receptor (beta chain) sequence with its context. Sequencing was performed with immunoSEQ multiplex PCR; in TCRdb, only in-frame clones are kept and a portion is missing. The sample has 30,000 to 40,000 clones; around four fifths are singletons. This specimen comes from a study of sequential checkpoint blockade in melanoma. As for the study in general: First-line arms were nivolumab then ipilimumab, or the reverse, randomized 1:1. Both treatment sequences were followed by maintenance nivolumab.

The treatment denotes: randomized to nivolumab then ipilimumab (arm A) or the reverse (arm B). Sorted cells were live CD3+CD8+, lacking CD19 and CD56, from PBMCs. The germline CDR1 and CDR2 sequences are SNHLY and FYNNEI. This CDR3 has 15 amino acids. Trimming cost V 3 bases and J 4 bases; bases outside gene matches: 9. V is TRBV2 and J is TRBJ2-7; 7 nucleotides agree with TRBD1. The input for sequencing was CD8+ T cells sorted from blood (inferred from file names), taken from a patient given nivolumab and ipilimumab in sequence. The receptor's source is a human donor with melanoma. The CDR3, as DNA: TGTGCCAGCAGTGATCCGGGACAGAGTGAGTACGAGCAGTACTTC. Amino acid sequence: CASSDPGQSEYEQYF.